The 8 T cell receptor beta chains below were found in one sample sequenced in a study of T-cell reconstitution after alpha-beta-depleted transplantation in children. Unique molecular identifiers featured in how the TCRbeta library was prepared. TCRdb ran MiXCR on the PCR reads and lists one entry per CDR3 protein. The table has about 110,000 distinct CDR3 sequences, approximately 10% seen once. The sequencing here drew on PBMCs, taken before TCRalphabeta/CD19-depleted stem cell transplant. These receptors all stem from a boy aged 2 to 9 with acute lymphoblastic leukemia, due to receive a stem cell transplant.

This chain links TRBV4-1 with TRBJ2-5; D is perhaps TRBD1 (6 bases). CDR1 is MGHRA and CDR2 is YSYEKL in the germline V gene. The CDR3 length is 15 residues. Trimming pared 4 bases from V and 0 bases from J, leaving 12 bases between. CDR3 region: CASSPGTSNQETQYF. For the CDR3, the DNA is TGCGCCAGCAGCCCCGGGACATCTAACCAAGAGACCCAGTACTTC.

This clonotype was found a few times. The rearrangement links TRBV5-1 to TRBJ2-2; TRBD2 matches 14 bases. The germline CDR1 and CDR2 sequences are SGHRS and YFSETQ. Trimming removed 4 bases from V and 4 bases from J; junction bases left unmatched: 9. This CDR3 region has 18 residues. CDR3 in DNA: TGCGCCAGCAGCCGGGGACTAGCGGGAGAATGGTCCACCGGGGAGCTGTTTTTT. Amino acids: CASSRGLAGEWSTGELFF.

CDR3 DNA sequence: TGTGCCATCAGGGACGGTAATGAAAAACTGTTTTTT. Translating gives CAIRDGNEKLFF. J is TRBJ1-4 and V is TRBV10-3, with D unresolved. The germline V gene encodes CDR1 ENHRY and CDR2 SYGVKD. V lost 6 bases and J 4 bases, leaving 6 bases between the germline ends. The CDR3 loop spans 12 amino acids.

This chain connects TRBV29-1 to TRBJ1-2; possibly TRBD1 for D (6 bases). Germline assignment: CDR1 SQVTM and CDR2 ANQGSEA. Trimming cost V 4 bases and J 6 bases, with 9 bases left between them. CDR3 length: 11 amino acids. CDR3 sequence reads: CSVVAGDGYTF. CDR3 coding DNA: TGCAGCGTTGTGGCAGGGGATGGCTACACCTTC.

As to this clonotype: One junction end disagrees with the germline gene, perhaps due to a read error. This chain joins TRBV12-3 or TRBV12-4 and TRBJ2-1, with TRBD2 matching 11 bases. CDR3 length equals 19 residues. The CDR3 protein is CTSSLTGTSGPSSYNEQFF. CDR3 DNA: TGTACCAGCAGTCTTACCGGGACTAGCGGTCCAAGCTCCTACAATGAGCAGTTCTTC.

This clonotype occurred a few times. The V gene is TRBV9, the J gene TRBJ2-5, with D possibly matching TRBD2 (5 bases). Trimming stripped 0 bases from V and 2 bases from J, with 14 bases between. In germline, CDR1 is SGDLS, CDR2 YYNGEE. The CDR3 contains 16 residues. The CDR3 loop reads CASSVAPRSGQETQYF. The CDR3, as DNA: TGTGCCAGCAGCGTAGCTCCAAGGAGCGGACAAGAGACCCAGTACTTC. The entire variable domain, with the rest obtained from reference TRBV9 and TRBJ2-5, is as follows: DSGVTQTPKHLITATGQRVTLRCSPRSGDLSVYWYQQSLDQGLQFLIQYYNGEERAKGNILERFSAQQFPDLHSELNLSSLELGDSALYFCASSVAPRSGQETQYFGPGTRLLVL.

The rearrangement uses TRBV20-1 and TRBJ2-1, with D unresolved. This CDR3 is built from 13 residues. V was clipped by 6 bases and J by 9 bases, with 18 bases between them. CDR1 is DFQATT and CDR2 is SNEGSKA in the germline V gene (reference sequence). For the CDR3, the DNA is TGCAGTGCCGTGAAAATACGTACGGGTGAGCAGTTCTTC. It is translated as CSAVKIRTGEQFF.

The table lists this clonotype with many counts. The CDR3 DNA sequence: TGTGCCAGCAGCTTCCAGCCTCACCAGCAGTATTTT. It specifies CASSFQPHQQYF. J is TRBJ2-3 and V is TRBV7-9; D gene unclear. The CDR3 spans 12 residues. The V gene's germline CDR1 is SEHNR and CDR2 FQNEAQ (reference sequence). Trimming removed 3 bases at V and 11 bases at J, with 12 bases between.